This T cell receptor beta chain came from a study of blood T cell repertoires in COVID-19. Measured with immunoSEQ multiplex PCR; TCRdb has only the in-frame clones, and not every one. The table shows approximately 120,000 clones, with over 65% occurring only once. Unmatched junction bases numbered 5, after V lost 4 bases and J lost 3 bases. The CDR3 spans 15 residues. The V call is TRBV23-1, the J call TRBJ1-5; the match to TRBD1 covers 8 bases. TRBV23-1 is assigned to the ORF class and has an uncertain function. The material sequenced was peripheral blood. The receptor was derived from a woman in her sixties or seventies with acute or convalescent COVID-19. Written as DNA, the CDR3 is TGCGCCAGCAGTCTCTGGGACAGGACCAATCAGCCCCAGCATTTT. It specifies CASSLWDRTNQPQHF.